These 28 T cell receptor beta chains were sequenced from one sample in a study of technical replicates of blood from a handful of donors. The data were produced by immunoSEQ multiplex PCR, yet TCRdb's version contains in-frame clones alone and is incomplete. In the table there are some 91,000 clones, approximately 94% of which are singletons. What was sequenced was T cells isolated from PBMCs. These receptors all stem from a human donor in good health.

This rearrangement joins TRBV28 to TRBJ2-5, with 7 bases that match TRBD2. The germline CDR1 and CDR2 sequences are MDHEN and SYDVKM. Trimming cost V 3 bases and J 5 bases; bases outside gene matches: 9. This CDR3 is built from 15 residues. This CDR3 is CASSFGMLGGETQYF. CDR3 bases: TGTGCCAGCAGTTTTGGGATGCTGGGGGGGGAGACCCAGTACTTC.

The chain uses TRBV5-1 and TRBJ1-4, with 8 bases fitting TRBD1. The CDR3 extends over 13 amino acids. Losses at the gene ends were 4 bases for V and 8 bases for J; bases not matched to a gene: 4. Germline V gives CDR1 SGHRS, CDR2 YFSETQ. The CDR3 nucleotides are TGCGCCAGCAGCGCTGGGACAGGCGAAAAACTGTTTTTT. This sequence encodes CASSAGTGEKLFF.

This clone has more than one count but fewer than ten. The chain carries TRBV4-1 and TRBJ1-1; no firm D call. CDR1 MGHRA and CDR2 YSYEKL come from the germline V gene. There are 15 residues in the CDR3. V was shortened by 4 bases and J by 4 bases, with 16 bases between the two germline ends. The DNA for the CDR3 is TGCGCCAGCAGCCTTCCTGCTGGTTCGGGCACTGAAGCTTTCTTT. Translating it yields CASSLPAGSGTEAFF.

CDR3 loop: CASSRGGGDGYTF. The CDR3 nucleotides are TGCGCCAGCAGCCGTGGCGGCGGTGATGGCTACACCTTC. V and J are TRBV4-1 and TRBJ1-2, with unresolved D. The ends were cut back, 4 bases at V and 6 bases at J, with 12 bases in the middle. Germline V CDR1 and CDR2: MGHRA, YSYEKL. The CDR3 runs 13 residues.

The rearrangement links TRBV5-4 to TRBJ2-6; D gene uncertain. This CDR3 is 16 amino acids long. Trimming took 3 bases from V and 0 from J, leaving 10 bases between them. Germline assignment: CDR1 SGHNT and CDR2 YYREEE (reference sequence). The CDR3 nucleotides read TGTGCCAGCAGCTCCTCCTTTAGCTCTGGGGCCAACGTCCTGACTTTC. Protein: CASSSSFSSGANVLTF.

This chain joins TRBV7-9 and TRBJ2-3; 11 bases fit TRBD2. This CDR3 spans 16 amino acids. Per the germline V gene, CDR1 is SEHNR and CDR2 is FQNEAQ (reference sequence). V gave up 5 bases and J gave up 8 bases; unmatched junction bases: 12. DNA for the CDR3: TGTGCCAGCAGCGCCGGGACTAGCGGTCGCCGGGGTACGCAGTATTTT. Amino acid sequence: CASSAGTSGRRGTQYF.

The chain has TRBV1 and TRBJ2-2; the table names TRBD1, a call not compared with the DNA. TRBV1 is recorded as a pseudogene. This CDR3 comprises 15 residues. The CDR3 DNA is TGCACCAGCAGCCAAGGACAGGGTATGACCGGGGAGCTGTTTTTT. Translation gives CTSSQGQGMTGELFF.

The rearrangement joins TRBV28 to TRBJ2-7; 10 bases line up with TRBD2. Germline V lookup: CDR1 MDHEN, CDR2 SYDVKM. Unmatched junction bases numbered 5, after V lost 7 bases and J lost 5 bases. The CDR3 extends over 13 amino acids. The chain's CDR3 is CASILAGSDEQYF. CDR3 DNA: TGTGCCAGCATACTAGCGGGATCTGACGAGCAGTACTTC.

The chain combines TRBV19 with TRBJ1-5; D gene ambiguous. Trimming cost V 6 bases and J 4 bases, with 7 bases left between them. The CDR3 totals 12 residues. Per the germline V gene, CDR1 is LNHDA and CDR2 is SQIVND (reference sequence). CDR3: CASRIENQPQHF. The CDR3 coding sequence is TGTGCCAGTAGAATCGAGAATCAGCCCCAGCATTTT.

CDR3 region: CASSSSQPTNEKLFF. As DNA, the CDR3 is TGTGCCAGCAGCTCTTCACAGCCAACTAATGAAAAACTGTTTTTT. The V and J genes are TRBV11-2 and TRBJ1-4; no clear D gene. The germline gives CDR1 SGHAT, CDR2 FQNNGV. This CDR3 is 15 amino acids long. The germline V and J ends were trimmed by 4 bases and 0 bases, with 9 bases remaining between them.

The chain recombines TRBV14 with TRBJ1-3; D gene uncertain. V was clipped by 2 bases and J by 2 bases, with 10 bases between them. CDR1 and CDR2 from the germline V gene are SGHDN and FVKESK. The CDR3 loop spans 15 amino acids. CDR3 amino acids: CASSQYLATGNTIYF. In nucleotides, the CDR3 is TGTGCCAGCAGCCAATATTTGGCCACTGGAAACACCATATATTTT.

The genes are TRBV5-1 and TRBJ2-5, with 10 bases lining up with TRBD2. This CDR3 contains 15 residues. The V gene end was trimmed by 0 bases and the J gene end by 4 bases; junction bases not matched to a gene: 3. Germline CDR1 SGHRS, CDR2 YFSETQ. The DNA for the CDR3 is TGCGCCAGCAGCTTGGATAGCGGGAGGCCAGAGACCCAGTACTTC. The encoded protein is CASSLDSGRPETQYF.

The rearrangement uses TRBV5-5 and TRBJ1-2; 10 nucleotides match TRBD1. Germline V CDR1 and CDR2: SGHKS, YYEKEE (reference sequence). There are 15 residues in the CDR3. The V gene end was trimmed by 4 bases and the J gene end by 8 bases; junction bases not matched to a gene: 11. The chain's CDR3 is CASSQNRDRGLGYTF. In nucleotides, the CDR3 is TGTGCCAGCAGCCAAAACCGGGACAGGGGCCTAGGCTACACCTTC.

The rearrangement links TRBV6-5 to TRBJ2-7, with D tentatively TRBD2 (6 bases). Germline values: CDR1 MNHEY, CDR2 SVGAGI. This CDR3 contains 13 residues. The germline V and J ends were trimmed by 4 bases and 4 bases, with 11 bases remaining between them. The CDR3: CASSSLGRYEQYF. DNA for the CDR3: TGTGCCAGCAGTTCCCTAGGGAGGTACGAGCAGTACTTC.

The gene calls are TRBV14 and TRBJ2-1; perhaps TRBD2 as D (5 bases). The CDR3 spans 15 residues. Germline V gives CDR1 SGHDN, CDR2 FVKESK. Trimming cost V 1 base and J 4 bases, with 11 bases left between them. This chain's CDR3 is CASSQVVGGYNEQFF. DNA for the CDR3: TGTGCCAGCAGCCAAGTGGTAGGAGGATACAATGAGCAGTTCTTC.

The chain combines TRBV5-4 with TRBJ2-1, with 12 bases identical to TRBD2. This CDR3 region has 17 residues. V was clipped by 0 bases and J by 4 bases; unmatched bases: 5. The germline V gene encodes CDR1 SGHNT and CDR2 YYREEE (reference sequence). The chain's CDR3 is CASSLAPTSGGYNEQFF. Here the CDR3 DNA reads TGTGCCAGCAGCTTGGCGCCTACTAGCGGGGGGTACAATGAGCAGTTCTTC.

This clone appeared once. The rearrangement uses TRBV27 and TRBJ2-3; 8 nucleotides line up with TRBD2. The CDR3 consists of 17 residues. Germline V CDR1 and CDR2: MNHEY, SMNVEV (reference sequence). V dropped 5 bases and J dropped 9; count of bases not matched to a gene: 19. CDR3 coding DNA: TGTGCCAGCAGTCCGGGGACTAGAGGTGGTTTTCGGGACACGCAGTATTTT. Its protein product is CASSPGTRGGFRDTQYF.

The J gene is TRBJ1-2, the V gene TRBV7-2, with 7 positions matching TRBD1. This CDR3 is built from 17 residues. With V trimmed by 11 bases and J by 4 bases, 22 bases remained unmatched. Looked up from germline, CDR1 is SGHTA and CDR2 is FQGNSA. The DNA for the CDR3 is TGTGCCCTGAGGGGGAGAGGGGGCCCTTCAGAAGTCTATGGCTACACCTTC. This codes for CALRGRGGPSEVYGYTF.

This chain links TRBV19 with TRBJ2-2, with 7 bases identical to TRBD1. The CDR3 sequence is 14 residues long. With 8 bases clipped from V and 5 bases from J, the junction kept 8 bases outside the gene matches. Germline-derived CDR1 and CDR2 are LNHDA and SQIVND (reference sequence). The CDR3 region has the DNA TGTGCCAGTTCTAGGCAGGGGGTGACCGGGGAGCTGTTTTTT. It encodes CASSRQGVTGELFF. The variable domain in full, with the rest retrieved from reference TRBV19 and TRBJ2-2, is DGGITQSPKYLFRKEGQNVTLSCEQNLNHDAMYWYRQDPGQGLRLIYYSQIVNDFQKGDIAEGYSVSREKKESFPLTVTSAQKNPTAFYLCASSRQGVTGELFFGEGSRLTVL.

This chain uses TRBV28 with TRBJ2-2, with a possible D match to TRBD2 (6 bases). CDR3 length equals 14 residues. Germline CDR1 and CDR2: MDHEN and SYDVKM. V was pared by 5 bases and J by 5 bases, with 12 bases between. CDR3 in amino acids: CASSRGAGTGELFF. The CDR3, as DNA: TGTGCCAGCAGTCGAGGTGCGGGAACCGGGGAGCTGTTTTTT.

The chain combines TRBV11-2 with TRBJ1-3; TRBD1 agrees at 7 bases. Germline CDR1 and CDR2: SGHAT and FQNNGV. CDR3 size: 14 residues. Trimming at V came to 2 bases and at J to 4 bases, leaving 2 bases not matched to a gene. Here the CDR3 reads CASSLTGDGNTIYF. The CDR3 DNA sequence: TGTGCCAGCAGCTTAACAGGGGACGGAAACACCATATATTTT.

This clone showed up just a few times. The chain couples TRBV5-5 to TRBJ1-4; D is undetermined. Germline lookup yields CDR1 SGHKS and CDR2 YYEKEE (reference sequence). The CDR3 runs 13 residues. V was shortened by 4 bases and J by 5 bases, with 9 bases between the two germline ends. The CDR3: CASSPLANEKLFF. The CDR3 bases are TGTGCCAGCAGCCCCCTCGCGAATGAAAAACTGTTTTTT.

V usage is TRBV6-5 and J usage is TRBJ2-7; no firm D call. CDR1 and CDR2 from the germline V gene are MNHEY and SVGAGI. V was shortened by 1 base and J by 3 bases, with 13 bases between the two germline ends. The CDR3 loop spans 15 amino acids. The CDR3 protein is CASSYLWAKNYEQYF. CDR3 DNA: TGTGCCAGCAGTTACTTATGGGCCAAAAACTACGAGCAGTACTTC.

This clone was picked up one time. This chain connects TRBV4-1 to TRBJ2-7; D is perhaps TRBD1 (5 bases). V lost 3 bases and J lost 3, with 6 bases in between. CDR3 length: 12 amino acids. Germline CDR1 MGHRA, CDR2 YSYEKL. The CDR3 here is CASSHDSYEQYF. The CDR3 DNA reads as TGCGCCAGCAGCCACGACAGCTACGAGCAGTACTTC.

V usage is TRBV18 and J usage is TRBJ2-2, with D maybe TRBD1 (5 bases). The V end lost 6 bases, the J end lost 4 bases, and 27 bases lay between the germline ends. Germline values: CDR1 KGHSH, CDR2 LQKENI. The CDR3 contains 19 residues. CDR3 nucleotide sequence: TGTGCCAGCTCGCACACTGCCCCGACAGCGTATAGCCCCACCGGGGAGCTGTTTTTT. Protein sequence: CASSHTAPTAYSPTGELFF.

The chain joins TRBV19 to TRBJ1-2; D gene ambiguous. Trimming took off 1 base at V and 1 base at J, with 7 bases between the two ends. This CDR3 is 14 amino acids long. Germline lookup yields CDR1 LNHDA and CDR2 SQIVND (reference sequence). The CDR3 spells CASSIGAVNYGYTF. CDR3 sequence (DNA): TGTGCCAGTAGTATAGGGGCTGTTAACTATGGCTACACCTTC.

The chain links TRBV27 to TRBJ2-1, with D perhaps TRBD2 (6 bases). Trimming shortened V by 7 bases and J by 7 bases, and 17 bases separated the two germline ends. CDR1 MNHEY and CDR2 SMNVEV come from the germline V gene (reference sequence). The CDR3 has 14 residues. In DNA form, the CDR3 reads TGTGCCAGCACCCAGGAGGGGTGGAAGAATGAGCAGTTCTTC. Translation: CASTQEGWKNEQFF.

By frequency in the sample, this clone is medium-sized. The chain is built from TRBV27 and TRBJ2-7, with TRBD2 as a possible D gene (5 bases). Germline V gives CDR1 MNHEY, CDR2 SMNVEV (reference sequence). This CDR3 spans 14 amino acids. V was trimmed by 0 bases and J by 2 bases, leaving 8 bases between them. DNA of the CDR3: TGTGCCAGCAGTTTATCTAGCGCCCCCTACGAGCAGTACTTC. This codes for CASSLSSAPYEQYF.